This T cell receptor beta chain was captured in a study of T-cell reconstitution after alpha-beta-depleted transplantation in children (dated by TCRdb to 2015 to 2016). With respect to the entire study: Using TCR repertoire profiling, the study followed T-cell immune reconstitution in a quantitative way in children after TCRalphabeta/CD19-depleted allogeneic hematopoietic cell transplantation.

There are 14 amino acids in the CDR3, from cysteine to phenylalanine inclusive. The read is trimmed to its CDR3 DNA, 42 bases read in frame from base 1. Sequences MDHEN (CDR1) and SYDVKM (CDR2) are obtained from the germline V gene. Trimming takes 5 bases from V and 0 bases from J, and the germline ends sit 10 bases apart. Broad study findings and their caveats: Over the following months the frequencies of hyperexpanded clones went down, and after one year T-cell counts and TCRbeta diversity were mostly credited to newly produced T cells. The apparently early recovery of alphabetaT-cell counts about two months after transplant reportedly depended on only several hundred rapidly expanded clones that came from non-depleted graft cells. The high TCRbeta diversity at day 60 in some patients was ascribed to recipient T cells and intrathymic progenitors that had survived conditioning.

This clonotype came up many times. This receptor's antigen is unknown. The input lacks base qualities; no much larger clone sits a single base away. The library came from PCR. Sequencing relied on an Illumina HiSeq 2500. TCR libraries were prepared with molecular barcoding, using unique molecular identifiers to normalize TCRbeta repertoire quantification. TCRdb passed the public sequencing reads through fastp at Q25 and MiXCR, retaining productive beta sequences. CDR3 protein sequences are deduplicated, and each keeps its most common genes and DNA. Counted in this sample were under 250,000 distinct CDR3 sequences; 5.5% to 7% of them appeared once. 5.5% of the sample rests with the top ten. The sample's treatment or condition label, decoded: allogeneic hematopoietic cell transplantation with graft depleted of TCRalphabeta T cells and CD19 B cells. Transplant recipients were children who received TCRalphabeta/CD19-depleted allogeneic hematopoietic cell grafts.

The clonotype originates from a boy between 2 and 10 years old with acute lymphoblastic leukemia, due to receive a stem cell transplant. The sequence is built from TRBV28 and TRBJ1-1; a weak D assignment points to TRBD1 (6 bases agree). The material was PBMCs, obtained before TCRalphabeta/CD19-depleted stem cell transplant. CDR3 protein: CASSLSGVNTEAFF. Here is the DNA: TGTGCCAGCAGTCTTTCAGGGGTGAACACTGAAGCTTTCTTT.